This TCR beta chain was sequenced during a study of OX40 agonist ivuxolimab in advanced cancers. Here immunoSEQ multiplex PCR was the method, and the copy in TCRdb shows in-frame clones only, minus some. Of about 63,000 clones listed, roughly 87% are singletons. CDR1 is LNHNV and CDR2 is YYDKDF in the germline V gene (reference sequence). The CDR3 extends over 16 amino acids. A remark on this clone: The junction and the germline gene differ at one end; a read error may be behind it.

V is TRBV15 and J is TRBJ1-2; D remains unclear. This clonotype was obtained from an adult with an advanced solid tumor such as melanoma, head and neck, liver or kidney cancer. Source: CD4+ or CD8+ T cells sorted from blood, taken in a trial of the OX40 agonist ivuxolimab. The CDR3 DNA sequence: TGTGCCACCAGCACGACAACGGACTCTTGGAAAGATGGCCACACCTTC. Translated, it gives CATSTTTDSWKDGHTF.